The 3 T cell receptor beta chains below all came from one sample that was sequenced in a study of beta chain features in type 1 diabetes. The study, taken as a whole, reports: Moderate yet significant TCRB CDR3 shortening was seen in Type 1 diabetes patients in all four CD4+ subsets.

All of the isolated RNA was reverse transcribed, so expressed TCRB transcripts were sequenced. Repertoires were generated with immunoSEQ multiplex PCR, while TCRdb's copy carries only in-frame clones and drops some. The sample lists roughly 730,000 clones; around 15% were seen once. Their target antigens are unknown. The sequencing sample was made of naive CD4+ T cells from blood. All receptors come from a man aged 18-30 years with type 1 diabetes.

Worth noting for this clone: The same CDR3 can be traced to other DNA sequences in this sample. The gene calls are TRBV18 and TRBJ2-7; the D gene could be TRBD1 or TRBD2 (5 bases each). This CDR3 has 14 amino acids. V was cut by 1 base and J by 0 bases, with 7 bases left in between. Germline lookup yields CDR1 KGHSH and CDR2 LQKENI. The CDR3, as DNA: TGTGCCAGCTCACCACAGGGGAGCTCCTACGAGCAGTACTTC. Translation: CASSPQGSSYEQYF.

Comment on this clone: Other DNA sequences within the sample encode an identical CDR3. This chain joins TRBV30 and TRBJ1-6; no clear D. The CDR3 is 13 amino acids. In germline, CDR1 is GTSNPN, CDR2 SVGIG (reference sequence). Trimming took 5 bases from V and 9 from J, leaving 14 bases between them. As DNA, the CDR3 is TGTGCCTGGTCAGTAAGTGAAGGTTCACCCCTCCACTTT. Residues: CAWSVSEGSPLHF.

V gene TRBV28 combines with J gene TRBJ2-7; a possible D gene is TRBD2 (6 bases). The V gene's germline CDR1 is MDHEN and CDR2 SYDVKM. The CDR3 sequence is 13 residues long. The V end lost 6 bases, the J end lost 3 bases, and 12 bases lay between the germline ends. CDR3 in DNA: TGTGCCAGCAGGCCTCAGGGAGGCTACGAGCAGTACTTC. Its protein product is CASRPQGGYEQYF.